These 10 T cell receptor beta chains share one sample of origin, sequenced in a study of blood T cell repertoires in COVID-19. Sequencing was performed with immunoSEQ multiplex PCR; in TCRdb, only in-frame clones are kept and a portion is missing. Of approximately 58,000 clones in the sample, 77% were seen once. The sample consisted of peripheral blood. The receptors come from an older man with active or convalescent COVID-19.

This chain uses TRBV27 with TRBJ1-2; TRBD1 matches 10 bases. This CDR3 has 15 residues. From germline, CDR1 is MNHEY and CDR2 SMNVEV (reference sequence). The J segment lost 4 bases and the V segment lost 6 bases, leaving 8 bases of the junction unmatched. In nucleotides, the CDR3 is TGTGCCAGCAGATTTCGGACAGGGGGATCCTATGGCTACACCTTC. Translated: CASRFRTGGSYGYTF.

V usage is TRBV12-3 or TRBV12-4 and J usage is TRBJ1-1; D is unresolved. V lost 4 bases and J 8 bases, leaving 11 bases between the germline ends. The CDR3 loop spans 12 amino acids. CDR3 loop: CASSYDKPEAFF. In nucleotides, the CDR3 is TGTGCCAGCAGTTACGACAAACCAGAAGCTTTCTTT.

The CDR3 nucleotides read TGTGCCAGCAGCTCCGAGACCGGACAGGGACGCTCTGGAAACACCATATATTTT. This sequence encodes CASSSETGQGRSGNTIYF. The chain combines TRBV7-3 with TRBJ1-3; 8 nucleotides line up with TRBD1. CDR1 and CDR2 (germline): SGHTA, FQGTGA. The CDR3 runs 18 residues. With 4 bases clipped from V and 0 bases from J, the junction kept 11 bases outside the gene matches. Drawing the rest from reference TRBV7-3 and TRBJ1-3, the complete variable domain is GAGVSQTPSNKVTEKGKYVELRCDPISGHTALYWYRQSLGQGPEFLIYFQGTGAADDSGLPNDRFFAVRPEGSVSTLKIQRTERGDSAVYLCASSSETGQGRSGNTIYFGEGSWLTVV.

The V gene is TRBV6-2 or TRBV6-3, the J gene TRBJ2-3, with 15 bases lining up with TRBD2. The V and J ends lost 4 bases and 4 bases, in that order; junction bases with no gene match: 6. The CDR3 is 17 amino acids. Germline assignment: CDR1 MNHEY and CDR2 SVGEGT. The CDR3 nucleotides are TGTGCCAGCAGTTCCGGACTAGCGGGAGGGCGTGCAGATACGCAGTATTTT. Amino acids: CASSSGLAGGRADTQYF.

This clone has more than one count but fewer than ten. This rearrangement joins TRBV18 to TRBJ2-2, with 9 bases lining up with TRBD1. The CDR3 contains 14 residues. The V and J ends lost 3 bases and 8 bases, in that order; junction bases with no gene match: 4. The V gene's germline CDR1 is KGHSH and CDR2 LQKENI. DNA for the CDR3: TGTGCCAGCTCACCCGGGACAGGGCGAGGGGAGCTGTTTTTT. Its protein product is CASSPGTGRGELFF.

This chain uses TRBV9 with TRBJ1-2, with unresolved D. Germline V gene data show CDR1 as SGDLS and CDR2 as YYNGEE. This CDR3 comprises 16 residues. Trimming cost V 3 bases and J 0 bases, with 15 bases left between them. CDR3 loop: CASSAPGREANYGYTF. DNA of the CDR3: TGTGCCAGCAGCGCGCCAGGACGGGAAGCTAACTATGGCTACACCTTC. Full variable domain (rest looked up from reference TRBV9 and TRBJ1-2): DSGVTQTPKHLITATGQRVTLRCSPRSGDLSVYWYQQSLDQGLQFLIQYYNGEERAKGNILERFSAQQFPDLHSELNLSSLELGDSALYFCASSAPGREANYGYTFGSGTRLTVV.

This clone was seen at least ten times. This chain uses TRBV19 with TRBJ2-7; 8 bases are a match to TRBD2. The CDR3 is 14 residues long. J lost 5 bases, V lost 7 bases, and 10 bases had no gene match. The germline V gene encodes CDR1 LNHDA and CDR2 SQIVND (reference sequence). CDR3 sequence reads: CASNPRGAINEQYF. Written as DNA, the CDR3 is TGTGCCAGTAACCCGCGGGGGGCCATCAACGAGCAGTACTTC.

The chain couples TRBV19 to TRBJ1-1; TRBD1 is a possible D gene (6 bases). Looked up from germline, CDR1 is LNHDA and CDR2 is SQIVND (reference sequence). There are 13 residues in the CDR3. V was shortened by 3 bases and J by 6 bases, with 11 bases between the two germline ends. CDR3 DNA: TGTGCCAGTAGTATCGTCAGGGGCGCTGAAGCTTTCTTT. This encodes CASSIVRGAEAFF.

This clone was observed a few times. This rearrangement joins TRBV13 to TRBJ2-2; perhaps TRBD2 as D (6 bases). CDR1 is PRHDT, CDR2 FYEKMQ, per germline (reference sequence). V lost 4 bases to trimming and J lost 0 bases, with 15 bases between them. The CDR3 has 17 amino acids. The CDR3 spells CASSSGLALANTGELFF. CDR3 nucleotides: TGTGCCAGCAGCTCAGGGCTAGCGCTCGCGAACACCGGGGAGCTGTTTTTT.

V and J are TRBV7-2 and TRBJ2-7; the match to TRBD2 covers 12 bases. This CDR3 region has 16 residues. Per germline, CDR1 SGHTA and CDR2 FQGNSA. V shed 1 base and J 2 bases; nucleotides not matched to a gene: 3. This chain's CDR3 is CASSLGASGGAYEQYF. As DNA, the CDR3 is TGTGCCAGCAGCTTAGGGGCTAGCGGGGGGGCCTACGAGCAGTACTTC.